This TCR beta chain was captured by sequencing in a study of blood T cells in healthy people across ages. A J-beta primer mix and a sample-barcoded 5' primer were used in a second PCR of about 7 to 12 cycles. MiXCR, applied by TCRdb to the 5' RACE reads, yields one record per CDR3 protein. The table shows over a million distinct CDR3 sequences, with about 43% occurring only once. This clonotype was found a few times. The CDR3 spans 18 residues. The trim removed 9 bases at V and 1 base at J, leaving 19 bases unmatched. From germline, CDR1 is ENHRY and CDR2 SYGVKD. The rearrangement links TRBV10-3 to TRBJ2-5, with 8 bases aligning to TRBD2. The TCR comes from a woman under 30 in good health. The specimen sequenced was blood. CDR3 sequence (DNA): TGTGCCATTGGACAGCCAAAGGTTAGCGGGATCGCCCAAGAGACCCAGTACTTC. Translation gives CAIGQPKVSGIAQETQYF.